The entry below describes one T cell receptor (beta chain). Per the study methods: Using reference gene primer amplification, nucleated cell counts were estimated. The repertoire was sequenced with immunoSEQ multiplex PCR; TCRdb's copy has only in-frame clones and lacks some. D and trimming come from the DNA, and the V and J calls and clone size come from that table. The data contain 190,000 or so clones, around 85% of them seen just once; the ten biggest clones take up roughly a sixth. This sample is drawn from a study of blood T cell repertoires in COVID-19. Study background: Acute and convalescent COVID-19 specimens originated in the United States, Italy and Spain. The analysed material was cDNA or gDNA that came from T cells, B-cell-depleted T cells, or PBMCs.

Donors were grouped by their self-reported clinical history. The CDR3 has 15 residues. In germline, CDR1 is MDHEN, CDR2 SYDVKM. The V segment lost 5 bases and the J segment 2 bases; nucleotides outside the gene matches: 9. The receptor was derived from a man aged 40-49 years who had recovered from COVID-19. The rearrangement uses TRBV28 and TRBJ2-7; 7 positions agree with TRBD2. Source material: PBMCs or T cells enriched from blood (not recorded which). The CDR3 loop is CASSPAAGAAYEQYF. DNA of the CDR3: TGTGCCAGCAGTCCGGCCGCGGGAGCGGCCTACGAGCAGTACTTC.